This T cell receptor (beta chain) was sequenced during a study of CD8 T cells in ankylosing spondylitis. General observations from the study: What seemed typical of ankylosing spondylitis blood was a TCR beta motif built from under 10 highly homologous variants.

This clonotype was recorded a few times. Its antigen is unidentified. TCRdb recomputed calls from the 5' RACE reads with MiXCR, one row per CDR3 protein. The sample records 300,000 to 400,000 distinct CDR3 sequences, around 22% being singletons. Trimming pared 3 bases from V and 9 bases from J, leaving 9 bases between. This CDR3 has 12 amino acids. CDR1 KGHSH and CDR2 LQKENI come from the germline V gene. The clonotype comes from a male donor with ankylosing spondylitis. The genes are TRBV18 and TRBJ2-1; weak D call: TRBD2 (5 bases). The sequenced sample was blood, either unsorted or a sorted T cell fraction (not recorded which). This chain's CDR3 is CASSPRAGEQFF. The CDR3 DNA follows: TGTGCCAGCTCACCTCGTGCGGGTGAGCAGTTCTTC.